The next 4 T cell receptor beta chains were all read from a single sample in a study of T cells in narcolepsy. Assay: immunoSEQ multiplex PCR; the TCRdb copy retains only in-frame clones and omits some. The repertoire holds around 18,000 clones, with 80% to 90% as singletons. The source material was memory (CD45RA-) CD4+ T cells from blood. The source is a human donor in good health.

This chain connects TRBV12-1 to TRBJ2-2; the tabulated D call, TRBD2, remains unverified against the DNA. TRBV12-1 is described as a pseudogene. The CDR3 sequence is 16 residues long. The CDR3 region is CASSLPGVRNTGELFF. The CDR3 bases are TGTGCCAGCAGTCTCCCGGGGGTGCGGAACACCGGGGAGCTGTTTTTT.

V is TRBV6-6 and J is TRBJ1-1; possible D gene TRBD1, 5 bases. The CDR3 covers 12 residues. V was cut by 7 bases and J by 3 bases, with 9 bases left in between. CDR1 is MNHNY and CDR2 is SVGAGI in the germline V gene (reference sequence). This CDR3 is CASISRDTEAFF. The CDR3, as DNA: TGTGCCAGCATTTCCAGGGACACTGAAGCTTTCTTT.

The chain couples TRBV9 to TRBJ2-3, with TRBD2 identical over 13 bases. The junction had 6 bases not matched to a gene; V was cut back by 7 bases and J by 7 bases. CDR3 size: 14 residues. Germline values: CDR1 SGDLS, CDR2 YYNGEE. The CDR3, as DNA: TGTGCCAGCTCACTAGCGGGGGGGCCTTATACGCAGTATTTT. This codes for CASSLAGGPYTQYF. Full variable domain (outside the CDR3, taken from reference TRBV9 and TRBJ2-3): DSGVTQTPKHLITATGQRVTLRCSPRSGDLSVYWYQQSLDQGLQFLIQYYNGEERAKGNILERFSAQQFPDLHSELNLSSLELGDSALYFCASSLAGGPYTQYFGPGTRLTVL.

The rearrangement uses TRBV5-1 and TRBJ2-3; D not resolved. CDR3 length equals 14 residues. V lost 0 bases and J 7 bases, leaving 12 bases between the germline ends. Germline values: CDR1 SGHRS, CDR2 YFSETQ. DNA of the CDR3: TGCGCCAGCAGCTTGGACAGCGCAAGTTATACGCAGTATTTT. Amino acids: CASSLDSASYTQYF. The full variable domain, in which reference TRBV5-1 and TRBJ2-3 provide the parts outside the CDR3, is KAGVTQTPRYLIKTRGQQVTLSCSPISGHRSVSWYQQTPGQGLQFLFEYFSETQRNKGNFPGRFSGRQFSNSRSEMNVSTLELGDSALYLCASSLDSASYTQYFGPGTRLTVL.